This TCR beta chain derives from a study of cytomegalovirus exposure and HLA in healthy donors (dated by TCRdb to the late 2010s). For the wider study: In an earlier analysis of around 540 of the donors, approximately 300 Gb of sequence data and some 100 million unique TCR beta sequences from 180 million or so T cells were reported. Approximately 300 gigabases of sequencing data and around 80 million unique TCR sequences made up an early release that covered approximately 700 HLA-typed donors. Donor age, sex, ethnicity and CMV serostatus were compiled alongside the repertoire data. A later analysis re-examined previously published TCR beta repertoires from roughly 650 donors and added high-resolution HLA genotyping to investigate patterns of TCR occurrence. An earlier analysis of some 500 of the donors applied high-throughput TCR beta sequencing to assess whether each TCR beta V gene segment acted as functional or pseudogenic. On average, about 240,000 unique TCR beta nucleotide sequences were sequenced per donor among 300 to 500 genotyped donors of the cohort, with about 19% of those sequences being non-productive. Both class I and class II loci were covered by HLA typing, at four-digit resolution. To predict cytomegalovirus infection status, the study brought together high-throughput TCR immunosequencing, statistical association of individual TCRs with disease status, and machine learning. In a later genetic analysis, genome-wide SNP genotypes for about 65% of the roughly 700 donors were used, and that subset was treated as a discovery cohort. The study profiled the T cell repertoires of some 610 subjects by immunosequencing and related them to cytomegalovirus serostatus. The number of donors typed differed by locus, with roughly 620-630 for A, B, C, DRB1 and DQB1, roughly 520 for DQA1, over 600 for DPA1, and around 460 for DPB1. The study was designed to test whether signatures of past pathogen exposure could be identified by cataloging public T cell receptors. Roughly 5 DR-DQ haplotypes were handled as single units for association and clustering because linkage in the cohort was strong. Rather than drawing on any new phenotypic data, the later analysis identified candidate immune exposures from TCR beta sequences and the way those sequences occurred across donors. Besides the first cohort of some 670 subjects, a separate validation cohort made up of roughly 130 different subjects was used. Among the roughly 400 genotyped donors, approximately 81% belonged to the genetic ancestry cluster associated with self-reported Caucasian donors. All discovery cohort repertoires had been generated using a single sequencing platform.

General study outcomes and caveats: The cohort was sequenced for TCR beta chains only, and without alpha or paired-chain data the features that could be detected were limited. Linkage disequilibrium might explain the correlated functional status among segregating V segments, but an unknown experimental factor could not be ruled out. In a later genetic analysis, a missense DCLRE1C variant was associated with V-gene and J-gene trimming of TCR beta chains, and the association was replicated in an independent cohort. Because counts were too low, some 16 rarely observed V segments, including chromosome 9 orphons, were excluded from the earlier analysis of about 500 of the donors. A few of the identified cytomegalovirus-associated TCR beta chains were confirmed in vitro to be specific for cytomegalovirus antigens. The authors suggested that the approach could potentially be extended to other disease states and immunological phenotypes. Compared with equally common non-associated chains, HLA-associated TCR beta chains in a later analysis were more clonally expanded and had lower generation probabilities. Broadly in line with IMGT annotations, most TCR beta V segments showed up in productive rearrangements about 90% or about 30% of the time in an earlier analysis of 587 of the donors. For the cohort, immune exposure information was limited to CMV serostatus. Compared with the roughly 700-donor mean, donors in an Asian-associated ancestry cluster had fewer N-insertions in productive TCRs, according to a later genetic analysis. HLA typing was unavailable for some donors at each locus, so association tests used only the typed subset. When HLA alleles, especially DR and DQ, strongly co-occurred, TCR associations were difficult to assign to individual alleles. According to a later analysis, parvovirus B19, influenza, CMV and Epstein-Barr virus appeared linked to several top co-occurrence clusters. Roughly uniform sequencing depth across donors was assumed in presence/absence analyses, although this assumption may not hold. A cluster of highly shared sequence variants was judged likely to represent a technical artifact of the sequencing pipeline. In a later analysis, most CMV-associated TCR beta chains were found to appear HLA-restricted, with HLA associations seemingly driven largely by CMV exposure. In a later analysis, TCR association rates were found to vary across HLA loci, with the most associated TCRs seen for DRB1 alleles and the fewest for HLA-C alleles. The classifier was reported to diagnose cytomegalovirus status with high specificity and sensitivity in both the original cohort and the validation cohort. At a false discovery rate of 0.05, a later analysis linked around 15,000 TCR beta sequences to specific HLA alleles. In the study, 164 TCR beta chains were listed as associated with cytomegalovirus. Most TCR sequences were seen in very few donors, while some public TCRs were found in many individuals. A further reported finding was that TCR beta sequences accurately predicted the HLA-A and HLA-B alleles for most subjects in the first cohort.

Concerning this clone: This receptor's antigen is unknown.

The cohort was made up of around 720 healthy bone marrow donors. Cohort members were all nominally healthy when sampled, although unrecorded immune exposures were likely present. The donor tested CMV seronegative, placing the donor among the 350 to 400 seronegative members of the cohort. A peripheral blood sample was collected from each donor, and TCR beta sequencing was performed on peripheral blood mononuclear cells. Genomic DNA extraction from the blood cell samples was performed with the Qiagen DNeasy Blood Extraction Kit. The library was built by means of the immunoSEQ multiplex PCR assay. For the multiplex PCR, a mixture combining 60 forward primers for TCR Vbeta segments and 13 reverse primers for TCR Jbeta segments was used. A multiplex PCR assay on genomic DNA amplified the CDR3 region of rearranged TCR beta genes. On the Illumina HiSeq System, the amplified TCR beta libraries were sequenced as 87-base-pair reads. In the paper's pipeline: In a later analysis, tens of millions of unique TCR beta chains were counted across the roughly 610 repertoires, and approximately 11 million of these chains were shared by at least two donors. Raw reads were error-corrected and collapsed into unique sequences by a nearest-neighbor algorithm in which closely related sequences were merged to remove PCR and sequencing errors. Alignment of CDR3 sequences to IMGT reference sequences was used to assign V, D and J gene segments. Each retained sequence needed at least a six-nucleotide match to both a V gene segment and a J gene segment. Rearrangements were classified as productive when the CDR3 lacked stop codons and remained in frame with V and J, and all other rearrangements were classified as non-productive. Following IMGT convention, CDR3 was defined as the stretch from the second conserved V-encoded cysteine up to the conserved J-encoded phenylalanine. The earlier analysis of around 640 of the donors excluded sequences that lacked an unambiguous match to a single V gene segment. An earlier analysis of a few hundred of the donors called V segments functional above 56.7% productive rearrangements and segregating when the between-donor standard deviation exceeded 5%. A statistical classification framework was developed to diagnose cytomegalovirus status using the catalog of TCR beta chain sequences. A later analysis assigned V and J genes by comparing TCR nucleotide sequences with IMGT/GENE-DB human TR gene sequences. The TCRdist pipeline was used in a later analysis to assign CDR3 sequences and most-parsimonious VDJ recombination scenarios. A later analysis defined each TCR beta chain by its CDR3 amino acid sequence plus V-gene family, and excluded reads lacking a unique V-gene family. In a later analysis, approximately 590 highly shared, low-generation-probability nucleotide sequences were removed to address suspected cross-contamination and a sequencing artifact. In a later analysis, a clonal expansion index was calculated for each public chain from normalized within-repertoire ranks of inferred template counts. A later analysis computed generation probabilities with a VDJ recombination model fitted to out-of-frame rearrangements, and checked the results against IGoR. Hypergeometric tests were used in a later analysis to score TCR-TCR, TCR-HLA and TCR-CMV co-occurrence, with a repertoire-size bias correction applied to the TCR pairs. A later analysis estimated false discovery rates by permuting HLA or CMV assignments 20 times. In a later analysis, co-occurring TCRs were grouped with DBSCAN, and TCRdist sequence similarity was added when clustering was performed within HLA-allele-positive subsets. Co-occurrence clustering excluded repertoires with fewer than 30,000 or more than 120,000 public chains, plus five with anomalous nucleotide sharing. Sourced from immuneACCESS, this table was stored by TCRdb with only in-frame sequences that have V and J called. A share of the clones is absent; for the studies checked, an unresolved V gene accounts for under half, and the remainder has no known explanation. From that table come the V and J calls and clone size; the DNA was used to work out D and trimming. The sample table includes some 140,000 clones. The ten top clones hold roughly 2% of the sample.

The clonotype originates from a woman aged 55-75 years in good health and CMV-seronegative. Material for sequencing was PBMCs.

The CDR3 protein: CASGVASYEQYF. The DNA sequence reads TGTGCCAGCGGAGTAGCGTCCTACGAGCAGTACTTC. The chain joins TRBV7-9 to TRBJ2-7; perhaps TRBD2 is the D gene, with 5 bases matching. V is reduced by 8 bases and J by 1 base, leaving a spacing of 9 bases between them. Its CDR3 holds 12 amino acids, cysteine through phenylalanine. The sequence is cut down to CDR3 DNA, 36 bases in frame from base 1. Via the germline V gene (reference sequence), CDR1 is SEHNR and CDR2 FQNEAQ.